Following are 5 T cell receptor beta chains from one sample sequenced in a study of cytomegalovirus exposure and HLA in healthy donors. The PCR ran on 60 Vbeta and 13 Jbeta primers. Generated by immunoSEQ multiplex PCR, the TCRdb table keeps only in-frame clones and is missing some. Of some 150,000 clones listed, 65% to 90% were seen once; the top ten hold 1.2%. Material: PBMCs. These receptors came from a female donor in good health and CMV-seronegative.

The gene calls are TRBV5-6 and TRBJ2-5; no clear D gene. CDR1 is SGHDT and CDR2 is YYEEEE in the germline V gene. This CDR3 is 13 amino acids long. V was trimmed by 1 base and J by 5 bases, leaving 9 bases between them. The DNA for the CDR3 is TGTGCCAGCAGCTTGCCACCTAGGGAGACCCAGTACTTC. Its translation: CASSLPPRETQYF.

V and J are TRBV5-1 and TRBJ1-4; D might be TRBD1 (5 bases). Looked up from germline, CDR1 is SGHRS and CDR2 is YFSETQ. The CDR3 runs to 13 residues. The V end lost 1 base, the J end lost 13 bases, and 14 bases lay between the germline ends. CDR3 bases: TGCGCCAGCAGCTTGACGGGCAGGGAGGGACTGTTTTTT. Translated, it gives CASSLTGREGLFF.

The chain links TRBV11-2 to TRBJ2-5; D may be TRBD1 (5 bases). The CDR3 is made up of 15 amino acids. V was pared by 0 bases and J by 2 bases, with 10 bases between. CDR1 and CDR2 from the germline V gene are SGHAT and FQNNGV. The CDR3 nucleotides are TGTGCCAGCAGCTTAGATTGGAGACAGCAAGAGACCCAGTACTTC. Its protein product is CASSLDWRQQETQYF.

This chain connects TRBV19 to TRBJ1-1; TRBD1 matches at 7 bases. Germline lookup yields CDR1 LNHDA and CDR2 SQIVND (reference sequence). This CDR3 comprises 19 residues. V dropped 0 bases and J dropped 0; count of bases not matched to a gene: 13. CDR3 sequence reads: CASSIDKPPGRGMNTEAFF. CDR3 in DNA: TGTGCCAGTAGTATAGATAAACCCCCGGGCAGGGGGATGAACACTGAAGCTTTCTTT.

The CDR3 here is CASTAGQFNQPQHF. DNA for the CDR3: TGTGCCAGTACCGCGGGACAGTTTAATCAGCCCCAGCATTTT. V usage is TRBV19 and J usage is TRBJ1-5; TRBD1 agrees at 7 bases. Trimming removed 7 bases from V and 4 bases from J; junction bases left unmatched: 7. CDR1 and CDR2 from the germline V gene are LNHDA and SQIVND (reference sequence). The CDR3 sequence is 14 residues long.